This TCR beta chain came from a study of beta chain features in type 1 diabetes. Germline CDR1 reads SGHRS; CDR2 reads YFSETQ. Trimming took 2 bases from V and 7 from J, leaving 19 bases between them. The CDR3 covers 16 residues. This clone was observed a few times. The antigen is undetermined. Findings and limits, study-wide: Lower insertion and higher deletion counts appeared at VDJ junctions in type 1 diabetes patients.

Expressed TCRB transcripts got sequenced, as all isolated RNA was reverse transcribed. Profiling relied on immunoSEQ multiplex PCR, and the TCRdb table lists in-frame clones only, not all of them. The repertoire holds 350,000 to 400,000 clones, around 15% seen once, with roughly 0.017% in the top ten. The sequencing sample was made of naive CD4+ T cells from blood. The sequence was obtained from a woman younger than 30 in good health. This chain joins TRBV5-1 and TRBJ2-1, with a weak D call TRBD2 (6 bases). The CDR3 spells CASSFSGSALDNEQFF. In DNA, the CDR3 is TGCGCCAGCAGCTTCTCCGGGAGTGCTTTAGATAATGAGCAGTTCTTC.